This entry is about one T cell receptor beta chain. The specificity of this receptor is unknown. Per-base qualities were not stored, and no clone one base away is much larger. This record comes from a study of blood T cells in healthy people across ages (dated by TCRdb to between 2014 and 2017). In terms of the full investigation: Template switching captured roughly one uniquely barcoded TCR beta cDNA molecule per two T cells in model experiments. The study measured age-related changes in TCR beta repertoire diversity using deep sequencing normalized with unique cDNA molecular identifiers. The donors were split into four age groups: young (average around 17 years), middle-aged (around 37), aged (more than 60) and long-lived (roughly 80). Donors of different ages were randomly distributed across sequencing lanes to avoid experimental bias. The study analyzed two additional independent replicas of 1 million unique cDNA reads from the same blood draw for two donors, one aged 18 to 29 and one aged 80 or older. What the work shows at the level of the full study, not this receptor alone: Observed TCR beta diversity per million T cells fell roughly linearly with age, and a significant reduction was already apparent by age around 40. Estimates of total diversity based on one million sequenced T cells were regarded as lower bounds and as underestimates. Bulk unsorted PBMC profiling prevented conclusive comparison of naive and antigen-experienced compartments. There was a strong correlation between observed TCR beta diversity and the percentage of naive T cells measured by flow cytometry. Because donor CMV infection status was unknown, age-related changes in expanded clonotypes were potentially confounded. Compared with the aged group, the long-lived group had more naive CD4+ T cells, fewer expanded clones and increased TCR diversity, suggesting age selection.

Spanning cysteine to phenylalanine, the CDR3 consists of 14 amino acids. Only the CDR3 portion is preserved as DNA: 42 bases, with reading frame beginning at the first base. The germline V gene (reference sequence) sets CDR1 to DFQATT and CDR2 to SNEGSKA. Ends trimmed: V by 4 bases, J by 2 bases; bases unmatched to a gene: 6. Library preparation used 5' RACE. The instrument given in TCRdb is Illumina HiSeq 2500. A second PCR of about 7 to 12 cycles was performed with a sample-barcoded 5' primer and a J-beta primer mix. Each TCR beta cDNA molecule received a unique molecular identifier from a template-switch 5' adaptor carrying 12 random nucleotides. Each sample yielded at least 2.5 million CDR3-containing paired-end reads. The Mint cDNA synthesis kit, primed by a TRBC-specific oligonucleotide, was used to synthesize first-strand cDNA from all RNA. Following uracil-DNA glycosylase treatment, a first 18-cycle PCR with universal primers M1SS and BC2_uni_R was performed on all cDNA. In the paper's pipeline: For normalization, 1 million high-quality reads were randomly selected from each sample, with every read carrying a distinct molecular identifier. Instead of being binned into consensus sequences, reads that shared molecular identifiers were thrown out. CDR3 identification, clonotype clustering and error correction used MiTCR with a Q25 quality threshold and the strictest error-elimination algorithm. A nonparametric unseen species model using Euler transformation provided a lower-bound estimate of total TCR beta diversity. The public sequencing data were trimmed at Q25 with fastp and processed into clonotypes with MiXCR by TCRdb, which kept only in-frame beta chains. Duplicate CDR3 protein sequences are folded into a single record with the most common DNA and genes. The V and J calls and clone size are TCRdb's, not the authors'. The sample includes roughly 800,000 distinct CDR3 sequences, with about 36% observed a single time. Approximately 12% of the sample is in the top ten clones.

The donors were around 39 Caucasian individuals from Russia, aged roughly 6 to 90 years, who were systemically healthy. Each donor gave ten milliliters of peripheral blood, drawn into EDTA-treated Vacutainer tubes. Ficoll-Paque density-gradient centrifugation was used to isolate PBMCs, with at least 7 million per sample. Trizol reagent was used to extract total RNA from the PBMCs, yielding at least 5.5 micrograms per sample. For every donor, an aliquot of PBMCs went through flow cytometry to measure the percentages of naive CD45RAhigh/CD27high T cells. This sequence uses TRBV20-1 and TRBJ1-1, with 8 junctional bases fitting TRBD1. The sample was blood. The TCR was taken from a man aged 18-30 years in good health. The DNA sequence follows: TGCAGTGCTACCCCTGCAGGGGGCAACACTGAAGCTTTCTTT. Translated, this gives CSATPAGGNTEAFF.